The 25 T cell receptor beta chains below all came from one sample that was sequenced in a study of shared clonotypes between healthy human individuals. Sequenced by immunoSEQ multiplex PCR; TCRdb stores in-frame clones only, minus some. The sample has around 2,000,000 clones; 95% are singletons. Source material: naive CD4+ T cells sorted from blood. The subset denotes: CD45RA+ positively selected. These receptors were collected from a man between 18 and 35 years old in good health.

The V call is TRBV5-6, the J call TRBJ1-2; D unresolved. CDR3 size: 14 residues. V shed 4 bases and J shed 4 bases, with 14 bases lying between them. Germline V gene lookup returns CDR1 SGHDT and CDR2 YYEEEE. CDR3 sequence (DNA): TGTGCCAGCAGCAGGGCCGGGAAAGGCTATGGCTACACCTTC. This translates into CASSRAGKGYGYTF.

V and J are TRBV19 and TRBJ2-5, with 7 bases matching TRBD1. V was pared by 2 bases and J by 3 bases, with 6 bases of the junction left unmatched. The length of the CDR3 is 15 residues. The germline gives CDR1 LNHDA, CDR2 SQIVND (reference sequence). This CDR3 is CASSIQGVYEETQYF. CDR3 nucleotide sequence: TGTGCCAGTAGTATACAGGGGGTGTACGAAGAGACCCAGTACTTC. Using reference TRBV19 and TRBJ2-5 for the parts outside the CDR3, the full variable domain is DGGITQSPKYLFRKEGQNVTLSCEQNLNHDAMYWYRQDPGQGLRLIYYSQIVNDFQKGDIAEGYSVSREKKESFPLTVTSAQKNPTAFYLCASSIQGVYEETQYFGPGTRLLVL.

V usage is TRBV7-2 and J usage is TRBJ1-2; D uncertain. Per the germline V gene, CDR1 is SGHTA and CDR2 is FQGNSA. V shed 5 bases and J shed 8 bases, with 15 bases lying between them. This CDR3 is built from 13 residues. The chain's CDR3 is CASSPSPPSGYTF. CDR3 nucleotides: TGTGCCAGCAGCCCTAGCCCCCCCAGCGGCTACACCTTC.

This chain's CDR3 is CASSQDKAGGRYEQYF. As DNA, the CDR3 is TGTGCCAGCAGCCAAGATAAAGCGGGAGGACGCTACGAGCAGTACTTC. This sequence joins TRBV4-2 and TRBJ2-7, with 9 bases that match TRBD2. V trimming: 0 bases; J trimming: 3 bases; junction bases outside the gene matches: 6. Germline CDR1 reads LGHNA; CDR2 reads YNFKEQ. This CDR3 is 16 amino acids long.

The genes are TRBV18 and TRBJ2-1; 11 bases align to TRBD2. Germline assignment: CDR1 KGHSH and CDR2 LQKENI. V gave up 3 bases and J gave up 5 bases; unmatched junction bases: 3. CDR3 size: 15 residues. CDR3 loop: CASSPGTSGHNEQFF. CDR3 DNA: TGTGCCAGCTCACCTGGGACTAGCGGTCACAATGAGCAGTTCTTC.

The chain has TRBV5-5 and TRBJ1-1; weak D call: TRBD1 (6 bases). This CDR3 region has 14 residues. Looked up from germline, CDR1 is SGHKS and CDR2 is YYEKEE (reference sequence). V was shortened by 4 bases and J by 3 bases, with 13 bases between the two germline ends. The CDR3 nucleotides are TGTGCCAGCAGCACAGGGAACGGGTACACTGAAGCTTTCTTT. This translates into CASSTGNGYTEAFF.

The rearrangement uses TRBV10-1 and TRBJ2-4, with D possibly TRBD2 on 5 matching bases. The length of the CDR3 is 14 residues. V was cut by 0 bases and J by 7 bases, with 10 bases left in between. Germline V gene sequence: CDR1 WNHNN, CDR2 SYGVQD (reference sequence). This chain's CDR3 is CASSESGPGNIQYF. CDR3 nucleotide sequence: TGCGCCAGCAGTGAGTCAGGGCCGGGGAACATTCAGTACTTC.

The V and J genes are TRBV4-2 and TRBJ2-5; 9 bases align to TRBD2. V was pared by 0 bases and J by 7 bases, with 15 bases of the junction left unmatched. CDR3 length equals 18 residues. Germline CDR1 and CDR2: LGHNA and YNFKEQ. The CDR3 DNA follows: TGTGCCAGCAGCCAAGATCTGGCTAGCGGGGCTTCTAGGAGGACCCAGTACTTC. Its protein is CASSQDLASGASRRTQYF.

The chain recombines TRBV2 with TRBJ2-3, with a tentative D call TRBD2 (6 bases). The germline CDR1 and CDR2 sequences are SNHLY and FYNNEI. The CDR3 sequence is 16 residues long. V was pared by 6 bases and J by 1 base, with 17 bases between. The DNA for the CDR3 is TGTGCCAGCAGGGATGCCCGACTAGGACGCACAGATACGCAGTATTTT. Protein: CASRDARLGRTDTQYF.

The chain recombines TRBV30 with TRBJ1-5; perhaps TRBD1 as D (5 bases). Between the trimmed V and J ends, which lost 2 bases and 11 bases, there was a span of 16 bases. This CDR3 has 13 amino acids. CDR1 and CDR2 from the germline V gene are GTSNPN and SVGIG (reference sequence). CDR3 residues: CAWSPPPGGAQHF. The CDR3 DNA sequence: TGTGCCTGGAGTCCGCCACCTGGGGGGGCCCAGCATTTT.

The rearrangement links TRBV11-2 to TRBJ2-7; D gene ambiguous. There are 13 residues in the CDR3. V lost 7 bases and J lost 4, with 14 bases in between. Looked up from germline, CDR1 is SGHAT and CDR2 is FQNNGV. The CDR3 protein is CASTPLSGYEQYF. In nucleotides, the CDR3 is TGTGCCAGCACTCCCCTGTCGGGTTACGAGCAGTACTTC.

The chain is built from TRBV7-2 and TRBJ2-7; TRBD2 is a possible D gene (5 bases). Germline V CDR1 and CDR2: SGHTA, FQGNSA. CDR3 length: 14 residues. V lost 2 bases, J lost 0 bases, and 8 bases lay in between. The CDR3 region has the DNA TGTGCCAGCAGCTTATACGGGATCTCCTACGAGCAGTACTTC. Amino acid sequence: CASSLYGISYEQYF.

The chain's CDR3 is CASSDRRGRNYGYTF. In DNA, the CDR3 is TGTGCCAGCAGTGACCGCAGGGGGCGGAACTATGGCTACACCTTC. The chain links TRBV6-1 to TRBJ1-2; 8 bases line up with TRBD1. Trimming at V came to 3 bases and at J to 2 bases, leaving 5 bases not matched to a gene. CDR1 is MNHNS, CDR2 SASEGT, per germline. The CDR3 length is 15 residues.

The chain recombines TRBV6-1 with TRBJ1-1; 8 nucleotides align to TRBD1. Germline assignment: CDR1 MNHNS and CDR2 SASEGT. V dropped 11 bases and J dropped 1; count of bases not matched to a gene: 6. There are 13 residues in the CDR3. The CDR3 region is CAGKQGENTEAFF. The CDR3, as DNA: TGTGCCGGGAAACAGGGGGAGAACACTGAAGCTTTCTTT.

The CDR3 bases are TGTGCCAGCAAAAGCCTCGTTTGGAATGAGCAGTTCTTC. It is translated as CASKSLVWNEQFF. V and J are TRBV6-5 and TRBJ2-1; D uncertain. The CDR3 length is 13 residues. Germline V gene lookup returns CDR1 MNHEY and CDR2 SVGAGI. With 7 bases removed from V and 7 bases from J, the gap between germline ends came to 14 bases.

The CDR3 is CASSSTSTSEQYF. The CDR3 nucleotides read TGTGCCAGCAGCTCGACTAGTACCTCCGAGCAGTACTTC. This sequence joins TRBV11-3 and TRBJ2-7; D perhaps matches TRBD2 (6 bases). CDR3 length: 13 amino acids. Trimming took off 4 bases at V and 6 bases at J, with 13 bases between the two ends. The V gene's germline CDR1 is SGHNT and CDR2 YENEEA.

The J gene is TRBJ1-6, the V gene TRBV7-9; 8 bases match TRBD1. J lost 7 bases, V lost 0 bases, and 2 bases had no gene match. Per germline, CDR1 SEHNR and CDR2 FQNEAQ (reference sequence). The CDR3 runs to 15 residues. The CDR3 DNA follows: TGTGCCAGCAGCTTAGCTCGGACAGGGAATTCACCCCTCCACTTT. It yields the protein CASSLARTGNSPLHF.

The chain is built from TRBV10-3 and TRBJ2-7; possible D gene TRBD2, 6 bases. The CDR3 has 13 amino acids. The germline gives CDR1 ENHRY, CDR2 SYGVKD. V was pared by 3 bases and J by 5 bases, with 11 bases between. CDR3 in DNA: TGTGCCATCAGTGATTGGGGGGACGACGAGCAGTACTTC. Its protein is CAISDWGDDEQYF.

The rearrangement joins TRBV11-2 to TRBJ2-7; 10 bases are a match to TRBD2. Germline-derived CDR1 and CDR2 are SGHAT and FQNNGV. V dropped 3 bases and J dropped 7; count of bases not matched to a gene: 9. The CDR3 sequence is 15 residues long. The CDR3 loop is CASSFASGRAGEQYF. The CDR3 region has the DNA TGTGCCAGCAGCTTCGCCAGCGGGAGGGCCGGGGAGCAGTACTTC.

Regarding this clone: At one end the junction does not follow the germline gene, possibly because of a read error. The chain couples TRBV6-1 to TRBJ1-1; 9 bases fit TRBD1. The germline CDR1 and CDR2 sequences are MNHNS and SASEGT. There are 16 residues in the CDR3. The CDR3: CASTEGVLQGAHRAFF. The CDR3 region has the DNA TGTGCCAGCACTGAAGGGGTTTTACAGGGGGCGCATAGGGCTTTCTTT.

The chain employs TRBV7-9 and TRBJ1-1, with 10 bases that match TRBD1. Germline assignment: CDR1 SEHNR and CDR2 FQNEAQ (reference sequence). J gave up 1 base and V 1 base, and 9 bases lay outside the gene matches. This CDR3 comprises 18 residues. The CDR3: CASSLEHGQGVRNTEAFF. CDR3 sequence (DNA): TGTGCCAGCAGCTTAGAGCACGGACAGGGGGTGAGGAACACTGAAGCTTTCTTT.

The chain couples TRBV5-8 to TRBJ1-4; D call uncertain. The CDR3 extends over 15 amino acids. V was cut by 3 bases and J by 10 bases, with 19 bases left in between. The germline CDR1 and CDR2 sequences are SGHTS and YDEGEE. Here the CDR3 reads CASSWDTGQKGKLFF. The CDR3 DNA is TGTGCCAGCAGCTGGGATACCGGGCAAAAAGGAAAACTGTTTTTT.

The chain carries TRBV6-1 and TRBJ2-2, with 9 bases that match TRBD1. This CDR3 comprises 17 residues. J lost 4 bases, V lost 2 bases, and 8 bases had no gene match. From germline, CDR1 is MNHNS and CDR2 SASEGT. This chain's CDR3 is CASSEPGTGSPTGELFF. The CDR3 DNA reads TGTGCCAGCAGTGAACCCGGGACAGGGTCCCCCACCGGGGAGCTGTTTTTT.

The chain is built from TRBV2 and TRBJ1-5; possibly TRBD1 for D (5 bases). Germline CDR1 is SNHLY and CDR2 is FYNNEI. V was pared by 5 bases and J by 3 bases, with 17 bases between. The CDR3 extends over 16 amino acids. The CDR3 is CASSSPGGGPNQPQHF. DNA for the CDR3: TGTGCCAGCAGTTCTCCCGGGGGTGGGCCCAATCAGCCCCAGCATTTT.

V and J are TRBV30 and TRBJ1-2; D perhaps matches TRBD1 (5 bases). The CDR3 has 13 amino acids. Germline V gene sequence: CDR1 GTSNPN, CDR2 SVGIG (reference sequence). V lost 1 base and J lost 4, with 10 bases in between. Here the CDR3 DNA reads TGTGCCTGGAGTGAGGACACCTTCTATGGCTACACCTTC. Encoded protein: CAWSEDTFYGYTF.